This T cell receptor beta chain was sequenced in a study of beta chain features in type 1 diabetes. A word on this clone: Its matching antigen is unknown.

Expressed TCRB transcripts were sequenced because the isolated RNA had all been reverse transcribed beforehand. Data came from immunoSEQ multiplex PCR; TCRdb stores just in-frame clones and leaves some out. Of hundreds of thousands of clones listed, 14% are singletons. Study-wide findings and caveats: Highly expressing activated T cells could be over-counted with a cDNA template.

The V segment lost 6 bases and the J segment 6 bases; nucleotides outside the gene matches: 6. CDR3 length: 15 amino acids. In germline, CDR1 is MNHNY, CDR2 SVGAGI (reference sequence). The sample consisted of central memory CD4+ T cells from blood. The gene calls are TRBV6-6 and TRBJ1-6; 9 nucleotides match TRBD1. The receptor comes from a man under 40 in good health. For the CDR3, the DNA is TGTGCCAGCAGACCGGGACAGGGTGGTAATTCACCCCTCCACTTT. Protein product: CASRPGQGGNSPLHF.